Presented here are 8 T cell receptor beta chains from one specimen sequenced in a study of blood T cell repertoires in COVID-19. Sequencing used immunoSEQ multiplex PCR; TCRdb keeps in-frame clones, though not all of them. Among 180,000 or so clones, around 80% were seen once, and the ten largest hold about 10%. The sequenced sample consisted of PBMCs or T cells enriched from blood (not recorded which). These receptors all stem from a middle-aged man who had recovered from COVID-19.

This chain links TRBV29-1 with TRBJ2-1; TRBD2 matches at 8 bases. CDR1 and CDR2 from the germline V gene are SQVTM and ANQGSEA. The V gene end was trimmed by 8 bases and the J gene end by 6 bases; junction bases not matched to a gene: 18. This CDR3 region has 16 residues. The CDR3 coding sequence is TGCAGCATTACAAGTGTTACGGCGGGAGGATCCAATGAGCAGTTCTTC. It codes for CSITSVTAGGSNEQFF.

The V and J genes are TRBV5-3 and TRBJ2-3; unclear D gene. TRBV5-3 is an open reading frame whose function is uncertain. With 1 base removed from V and 11 bases from J, the gap between germline ends came to 11 bases. This CDR3 region has 12 residues. For the CDR3, the DNA is TGTGCCAGAAGCTTGCGTTTCCGAGGGCAGTATTTT. Its translation: CARSLRFRGQYF.

This clone was detected only once. V and J are TRBV19 and TRBJ2-1; 10 positions agree with TRBD2. V was clipped by 10 bases and J by 7 bases; unmatched bases: 13. Per germline, CDR1 LNHDA and CDR2 SQIVND (reference sequence). The CDR3 has 15 residues. CDR3 loop: CATGGSLAGANEQFF. CDR3 in DNA: TGTGCCACCGGGGGGAGTCTAGCGGGAGCTAATGAGCAGTTCTTC. Supplemented by reference TRBV19 and TRBJ2-1, the full variable domain reads DGGITQSPKYLFRKEGQNVTLSCEQNLNHDAMYWYRQDPGQGLRLIYYSQIVNDFQKGDIAEGYSVSREKKESFPLTVTSAQKNPTAFYLCATGGSLAGANEQFFGPGTRLTVL.

The chain employs TRBV5-5 and TRBJ1-4; TRBD1 agrees at 7 bases. Trimming removed 4 bases from V and 8 bases from J; junction bases left unmatched: 8. The CDR3 is made up of 14 amino acids. Germline values: CDR1 SGHKS, CDR2 YYEKEE (reference sequence). The CDR3 nucleotides read TGTGCCAGCAGCCCCAGGGGGGAGGAGGAAAAACTGTTTTTT. It translates to CASSPRGEEEKLFF.

The chain employs TRBV5-6 and TRBJ1-6; TRBD1 agrees at 9 bases. The CDR3 loop spans 14 amino acids. CDR1 SGHDT and CDR2 YYEEEE come from the germline V gene. The ends lost 2 bases at V and 9 bases at J; junction bases unmatched: 3. The CDR3 region has the DNA TGTGCCAGCAGCTTCCGGACAGGGGCTTCACCCCTCCACTTT. Protein product: CASSFRTGASPLHF.

The chain employs TRBV7-6 and TRBJ1-1; 9 bases agree with TRBD1. The CDR3 is made up of 11 amino acids. V was pared by 5 bases and J by 11 bases, with 3 bases of the junction left unmatched. The V gene's germline CDR1 is SGHVS and CDR2 FNYEAQ. CDR3 sequence reads: CASSQDRGAFF. CDR3 bases: TGTGCCAGCAGCCAAGACAGGGGGGCTTTCTTT.

The CDR3 loop is CATSDQTGGSYNEQFF. The CDR3 bases are TGTGCCACCAGTGATCAGACAGGGGGCTCCTACAATGAGCAGTTCTTC. The chain combines TRBV24-1 with TRBJ2-1, with TRBD1 matching over 9 bases. The length of the CDR3 is 16 residues. CDR1 is KGHDR and CDR2 is SFDVKD in the germline V gene. V lost 3 bases to trimming and J lost 0 bases; unmatched junction nucleotides: 2.

The chain has TRBV7-9 and TRBJ2-6; 7 bases are shared with TRBD1. From germline, CDR1 is SEHNR and CDR2 FQNEAQ (reference sequence). The CDR3 is 16 residues long. Trimming cost V 4 bases and J 1 base; bases outside gene matches: 4. CDR3 loop: CASSSYRGSGANVLTF. The CDR3 DNA reads TGTGCCAGCAGCTCGTACAGGGGTTCTGGGGCCAACGTCCTGACTTTC.